Below are 5 T cell receptor beta chains sequenced from a single sample in a study of spatial heterogeneity in lung cancer. As for time point: sample taken at primary tumor resection. Whole RNA obtained from tumor, nontumor lung or frozen PBMC underwent sequencing without sorting. TCRdb re-analysed the 5' RACE reads in MiXCR, keeping a single row per CDR3 protein. This table holds tens of thousands of distinct CDR3 sequences, approximately 20% found once. This sample comprised PBMCs, obtained at surgery. The receptors here all came from a male donor with early-stage non-small cell lung cancer.

This clonotype qualifies as medium-sized. The J gene is TRBJ1-1, the V gene TRBV27; D is unresolved. This CDR3 region has 13 residues. Germline assignment: CDR1 MNHEY and CDR2 SMNVEV (reference sequence). V lost 5 bases, J lost 5 bases, and 12 bases lay in between. CDR3 nucleotide sequence: TGTGCCAGCAGTATCTTAGGGCTGACTGAAGCTTTCTTT. Translation gives CASSILGLTEAFF.

The rearrangement uses TRBV20-1 and TRBJ1-6; perhaps TRBD1 as D (6 bases). The V and J ends lost 6 bases and 8 bases respectively, with 17 bases between them. The CDR3 runs 14 residues. Germline CDR1 DFQATT, CDR2 SNEGSKA (reference sequence). The CDR3 protein is CSAVGAVSDSPLHF. DNA of the CDR3: TGCAGTGCCGTGGGGGCCGTAAGCGATTCACCCCTCCACTTT.

The chain has TRBV9 and TRBJ2-2, with unresolved D. Germline V gene sequence: CDR1 SGDLS, CDR2 YYNGEE. Trimming removed 3 bases at V and 4 bases at J, with 7 bases between. This CDR3 has 13 amino acids. The CDR3 DNA reads as TGTGCCAGCAGCGGAATCAGCACCGGGGAGCTGTTTTTT. Protein sequence: CASSGISTGELFF.

This clonotype was observed at least ten times. The rearrangement links TRBV5-5 to TRBJ2-7; maybe TRBD2 (6 bases). The CDR3 is 12 residues long. V gave up 4 bases and J gave up 7 bases, with 12 bases separating them. CDR1 and CDR2 from the germline V gene are SGHKS and YYEKEE (reference sequence). This CDR3 is CASSPGGREQYF. CDR3 DNA: TGTGCCAGCAGCCCCGGGGGTCGGGAGCAGTACTTC.

The V call is TRBV21-1, the J call TRBJ2-5; no check of the table's D call, TRBD2, against the DNA was made. TRBV21-1 is a documented pseudogene. The CDR3 runs 15 residues. The CDR3 DNA sequence: TGTGCCAGCAGCCCTCCAGAGGACCGCAAAGAGACCCAGTACTTC. This sequence encodes CASSPPEDRKETQYF.